Each of the 10 T cell receptor beta chains below was sequenced from the same sample in a study of blood T cells in healthy people across ages. Then a second PCR, running about 6 to 11 cycles, was carried out with a sample-barcoded 5' primer and a J-beta primer mix. TCRdb ran MiXCR on the 5' RACE reads and lists one entry per CDR3 protein. The sample yields about 640,000 distinct CDR3 sequences, roughly 58% seen once. Sequenced material: blood. These receptors were obtained from a man aged 55 to 69 in good health.

The gene calls are TRBV5-6 and TRBJ2-5; 8 bases agree with TRBD1. The J segment lost 5 bases and the V segment lost 3 bases, leaving 12 bases of the junction unmatched. CDR1 is SGHDT, CDR2 YYEEEE, per germline. This CDR3 has 16 residues. CDR3 sequence reads: CASSSGTGGLAETQYF. In nucleotides, the CDR3 is TGTGCCAGCAGCTCTGGGACAGGAGGTTTAGCGGAGACCCAGTACTTC.

The genes are TRBV3-1 and TRBJ2-1; 10 bases map to TRBD2. V shed 3 bases, J shed 7 bases, and the junction held 12 bases outside the gene matches. The CDR3 is 17 residues long. Germline loops: CDR1 LGHDT, CDR2 YNNKEL (reference sequence). The CDR3 sequence: CASSQRLAGYPANEQFF. The CDR3 DNA reads as TGTGCCAGCAGCCAGAGACTAGCGGGTTACCCGGCGAATGAGCAGTTCTTC.

The chain's CDR3 is CSARDRLRTATNEKLFF. The DNA for the CDR3 is TGCAGTGCTAGAGATCGGCTTCGGACAGCAACTAATGAAAAACTGTTTTTT. This chain uses TRBV20-1 with TRBJ1-4, with a tentative D call TRBD1 (6 bases). CDR1 is DFQATT, CDR2 SNEGSKA, per germline (reference sequence). The CDR3 contains 17 residues. With 0 bases removed from V and 0 bases from J, the gap between germline ends came to 14 bases.

This sequence joins TRBV7-2 and TRBJ2-2, with D perhaps TRBD1 or TRBD2 (5 bases each). The germline V and J ends were trimmed by 6 bases and 6 bases, with 17 bases remaining between them. Germline V gene sequence: CDR1 SGHTA, CDR2 FQGNSA. The CDR3 length is 15 residues. CDR3 DNA sequence: TGTGCCAGCAGTCATAATACTAGGGGTTCCGGGGAGCTGTTTTTT. As protein: CASSHNTRGSGELFF.

The V gene is TRBV5-1, the J gene TRBJ1-6; 10 bases match TRBD1. The CDR3 is 15 amino acids. Germline V gene sequence: CDR1 SGHRS, CDR2 YFSETQ. J was trimmed by 9 bases and V by 4 bases; bases with no gene match: 7. The CDR3 spells CASSPTGTGASPLHF. The CDR3 DNA follows: TGCGCCAGCAGCCCTACCGGGACAGGGGCTTCACCCCTCCACTTT.

The V and J genes are TRBV11-3 and TRBJ1-1; no definite D call. The germline V and J ends were trimmed by 0 bases and 7 bases, with 21 bases remaining between them. Germline lookup yields CDR1 SGHNT and CDR2 YENEEA. The CDR3 is 17 amino acids. The CDR3 DNA reads TGTGCCAGCAGCTTAGATCTGGAGGCTCACAGACGCTTTGAAGCTTTCTTT. As protein: CASSLDLEAHRRFEAFF.

This clonotype was picked up a small number of times. The chain has TRBV4-1 and TRBJ2-2; maybe TRBD1 (5 bases). The germline gives CDR1 MGHRA, CDR2 YSYEKL. The CDR3 runs to 16 residues. V lost 8 bases and J lost 4, with 20 bases in between. The CDR3 coding sequence is TGCGCCAGCCGGTCCCCAGGGATTTCGAGCACCGGGGAGCTGTTTTTT. Translation: CASRSPGISSTGELFF.

This rearrangement joins TRBV2 to TRBJ2-5, with 7 bases that match TRBD2. The J segment lost 2 bases and the V segment lost 8 bases, leaving 2 bases of the junction unmatched. This CDR3 spans 12 amino acids. Germline CDR1 and CDR2: SNHLY and FYNNEI. This CDR3 is CASLGGQETQYF. The CDR3 DNA follows: TGTGCCAGCCTGGGGGGGCAAGAGACCCAGTACTTC.

This clonotype turned up a few times. The rearrangement links TRBV25-1 to TRBJ2-5, with D perhaps matching TRBD2 (6 bases). Germline CDR1 reads MGHDK; CDR2 reads SYGVNS. Trimming shortened V by 11 bases and J by 2 bases, and 15 bases separated the two germline ends. The CDR3 length is 13 residues. The chain's CDR3 is CAAAGTSQETQYF. For the CDR3, the DNA is TGTGCCGCAGCGGGCACCTCGCAAGAGACCCAGTACTTC.

The genes are TRBV3-1 and TRBJ2-5; the D gene is possibly TRBD2 (5 bases). Looked up from germline, CDR1 is LGHDT and CDR2 is YNNKEL (reference sequence). Trimming stripped 4 bases from V and 5 bases from J, with 14 bases between. The CDR3 is 14 amino acids. The DNA of the CDR3 is TGTGCCAGCAGCCCCCGGAGGCTAGGCGAGACCCAGTACTTC. Its protein product is CASSPRRLGETQYF.